The clone carrying this T cell receptor (beta chain) was picked up many times. Its specificity is not known. This sample was taken from a study of metastatic and nonmetastatic thyroid tumors. Germline V CDR1 and CDR2: SGHDT, YYEEEE. This CDR3 spans 15 amino acids. The V gene end was trimmed by 3 bases and the J gene end by 6 bases; junction bases not matched to a gene: 8. As processed by the authors: CDR3 was compared across clinicopathological groups, and the resulting differences were used to build a distant-metastasis classifier for papillary thyroid cancer. TCRdb reprocessed the PCR reads using MiXCR. The authors' filters were not applied to this entry. In the table there are fewer than 18,000 clones, roughly 24% of which are singletons. Study-level findings and limits: According to reports, the diversity of TCR beta was significantly higher in malignant thyroid tumors than in benign nodules, and this held in both blood and tumor samples.

The entire patient cohort was treatment-naive prior to thyroid surgery. The sequenced sample was tumor tissue. This clonotype was sampled from a female donor with papillary thyroid cancer or a benign thyroid nodule (not recorded which). Some clones in this sample may be carry-over from other donors' samples. V gene TRBV5-6 combines with J gene TRBJ2-1, with 8 bases fitting TRBD2. Here the CDR3 reads CASSSGLDGPNEQFF. In nucleotides, the CDR3 is TGTGCCAGCAGCTCGGGACTAGACGGGCCCAATGAGCAGTTCTTC. Based on the CDR3 plus reference TRBV5-6 and TRBJ2-1, the full variable domain is DAGVTQSPTHLIKTRGQQVTLRCSPKSGHDTVSWYQQALGQGPQFIFQYYEEEERQRGNFPDRFSGHQFPNYSSELNVNALLLGDSALYLCASSSGLDGPNEQFFGPGTRLTVL.